This T cell receptor (beta chain) appears in the sequencing data of a study of OX40 agonist ivuxolimab in advanced cancers. Germline values: CDR1 MGHRA, CDR2 YSYEKL. The V end was cut by 0 bases, the J end by 0 bases, with 8 bases between. The CDR3 consists of 15 residues. Using immunoSEQ multiplex PCR, the repertoire was profiled, and TCRdb retains in-frame clones only, with some absent. The profile shows 83,000 or so clones, 80% to 90% of them singletons. The chain combines TRBV4-1 with TRBJ1-1, with a possible D match to TRBD1 (5 bases). The sample in question was CD4+ or CD8+ T cells sorted from blood, obtained in a trial of the OX40 agonist ivuxolimab. This clonotype was obtained from an adult with an advanced solid tumor such as melanoma, head and neck, liver or kidney cancer. The CDR3 DNA sequence: TGCGCCAGCAGCCAAGATGAGGGACTGAACACTGAAGCTTTCTTT. Its translation: CASSQDEGLNTEAFF.